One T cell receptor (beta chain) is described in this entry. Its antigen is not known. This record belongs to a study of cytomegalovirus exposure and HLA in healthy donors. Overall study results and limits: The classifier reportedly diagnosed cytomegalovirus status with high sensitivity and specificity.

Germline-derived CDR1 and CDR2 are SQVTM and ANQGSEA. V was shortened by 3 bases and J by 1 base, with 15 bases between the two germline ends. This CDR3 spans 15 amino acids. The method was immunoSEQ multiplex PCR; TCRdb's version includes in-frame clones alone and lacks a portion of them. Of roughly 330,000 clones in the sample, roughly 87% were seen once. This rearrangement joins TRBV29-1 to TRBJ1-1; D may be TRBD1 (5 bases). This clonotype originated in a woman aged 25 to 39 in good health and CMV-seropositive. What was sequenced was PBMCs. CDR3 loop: CSVDGPTVPNTEAFF. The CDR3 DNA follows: TGCAGCGTTGATGGCCCGACAGTTCCGAACACTGAAGCTTTCTTT.